This passage covers 21 T cell receptor beta chains from one sample sequenced in a study of blood T cell repertoires in COVID-19. Profiled with immunoSEQ multiplex PCR; TCRdb holds only in-frame clones, not every one. The sample consists of roughly 430,000 clones, approximately 85% of them appearing once. Sequencing was performed on PBMCs or T cells enriched from blood (not recorded which). These receptors came from a woman aged 40 to 50 with acute COVID-19.

The rearrangement links TRBV2 to TRBJ1-4, with D perhaps TRBD1 (6 bases). The CDR3 contains 17 residues. Trimming took off 5 bases at V and 7 bases at J, with 23 bases between the two ends. The germline V gene encodes CDR1 SNHLY and CDR2 FYNNEI. This CDR3 is CASSRQAYDWGGEKLFF. The CDR3 nucleotides are TGTGCCAGCAGTCGACAGGCCTATGACTGGGGGGGTGAAAAACTGTTTTTT.

The rearrangement uses TRBV19 and TRBJ2-1; TRBD2 matches 10 bases. Germline V CDR1 and CDR2: LNHDA, SQIVND (reference sequence). The CDR3 covers 15 residues. V was pared by 4 bases and J by 4 bases, with 4 bases of the junction left unmatched. The CDR3 here is CASSTKLAGYNEQFF. The CDR3 DNA reads as TGTGCCAGTAGTACTAAACTAGCGGGGTACAATGAGCAGTTCTTC.

The genes are TRBV4-1 and TRBJ2-3; 9 bases agree with TRBD1. The V gene's germline CDR1 is MGHRA and CDR2 YSYEKL. V shed 2 bases and J 3 bases; nucleotides not matched to a gene: 6. There are 16 residues in the CDR3. The CDR3 DNA reads as TGCGCCAGCAGCCAAAACAGGGGGCAGCGGACAGATACGCAGTATTTT. Translated: CASSQNRGQRTDTQYF.

This chain joins TRBV5-4 and TRBJ2-1; the match to TRBD1 covers 7 bases. This CDR3 comprises 15 residues. Trimming at V came to 2 bases and at J to 7 bases, leaving 9 bases not matched to a gene. Per germline, CDR1 SGHNT and CDR2 YYREEE (reference sequence). CDR3 nucleotides: TGTGCCAGCAGCTTCGACAGGGCGTCGTGGAATGAGCAGTTCTTC. It codes for CASSFDRASWNEQFF.

V is TRBV30 and J is TRBJ2-7; 12 nucleotides align to TRBD1. The CDR3 length is 14 residues. CDR1 is GTSNPN, CDR2 SVGIG, per germline (reference sequence). The V segment lost 0 bases and the J segment 5 bases; nucleotides outside the gene matches: 2. The CDR3 spells CAWSVGTGGDEQYF. CDR3 bases: TGTGCCTGGAGTGTAGGGACAGGGGGCGACGAGCAGTACTTC.

V gene TRBV5-1 combines with J gene TRBJ2-7; 7 bases align to TRBD1. CDR1 and CDR2 (germline): SGHRS, YFSETQ. Losses at the gene ends were 4 bases for V and 4 bases for J; bases not matched to a gene: 11. The CDR3 spans 15 residues. The CDR3 DNA reads TGCGCCAGCAGCCACGACAGGGCAACGGTTTACGAGCAGTACTTC. This sequence encodes CASSHDRATVYEQYF.

V usage is TRBV2 and J usage is TRBJ2-1; 12 bases match TRBD1. V shed 5 bases, J shed 8 bases, and the junction held 4 bases outside the gene matches. Germline V gene lookup returns CDR1 SNHLY and CDR2 FYNNEI. This CDR3 contains 14 residues. CDR3: CASSRDRGQDEQFF. The CDR3 nucleotides read TGTGCCAGCAGTCGGGACAGGGGGCAGGATGAGCAGTTCTTC.

V gene TRBV5-8 combines with J gene TRBJ1-4; 11 bases are a match to TRBD1. The V segment lost 3 bases and the J segment 14 bases; nucleotides outside the gene matches: 18. The CDR3 runs to 17 residues. The V gene's germline CDR1 is SGHTS and CDR2 YDEGEE. CDR3: CASSYSGTGGNKGRLFF. The DNA for the CDR3 is TGTGCCAGCAGCTATTCCGGGACAGGGGGTAATAAAGGGCGGCTGTTTTTT.

This chain uses TRBV7-2 with TRBJ2-7, with D uncertain. The V and J ends lost 0 bases and 2 bases respectively, with 11 bases between them. Germline lookup yields CDR1 SGHTA and CDR2 FQGNSA. This CDR3 has 15 amino acids. CDR3 coding DNA: TGTGCCAGCAGCTTAGCGCCCCTCGAGCCCTACGAGCAGTACTTC. This codes for CASSLAPLEPYEQYF.

The chain joins TRBV29-1 to TRBJ2-1; 7 nucleotides align to TRBD1. CDR3 size: 13 residues. After removal of 4 bases from V and 5 bases from J, the junction contained 5 bases not matched to a gene. The V gene's germline CDR1 is SQVTM and CDR2 ANQGSEA. The CDR3 here is CSVATGSNNEQFF. The CDR3 nucleotides read TGCAGCGTTGCGACAGGGTCAAACAATGAGCAGTTCTTC.

The chain uses TRBV5-6 and TRBJ1-2; 7 nucleotides agree with TRBD1. The germline V gene has CDR1 SGHDT and CDR2 YYEEEE. This CDR3 is 15 amino acids long. V was pared by 4 bases and J by 3 bases, with 9 bases of the junction left unmatched. The CDR3 protein is CASSQLVGTDYGYTF. CDR3 DNA: TGTGCCAGCAGCCAACTCGTAGGGACAGACTATGGCTACACCTTC.

The genes are TRBV6-1 and TRBJ2-4, with 8 bases aligning to TRBD1. Germline V gene data show CDR1 as MNHNS and CDR2 as SASEGT. V gave up 3 bases and J gave up 5 bases; unmatched junction bases: 18. The CDR3 length is 19 residues. The CDR3 spells CASSDWGPSDRVGQNIQYF. The CDR3 bases are TGTGCCAGCAGTGATTGGGGGCCCTCGGACAGGGTAGGGCAAAACATTCAGTACTTC.

The chain couples TRBV19 to TRBJ1-4; the D gene is possibly TRBD1 (6 bases). Germline V lookup: CDR1 LNHDA, CDR2 SQIVND (reference sequence). The CDR3 totals 17 residues. V was shortened by 4 bases and J by 5 bases, with 20 bases between the two germline ends. The CDR3 bases are TGTGCCAGTAGTACCCACCTCTACAGGGTTAAGAATGAAAAACTGTTTTTT. The encoded protein is CASSTHLYRVKNEKLFF. The entire variable domain, with the rest obtained from reference TRBV19 and TRBJ1-4, is as follows: DGGITQSPKYLFRKEGQNVTLSCEQNLNHDAMYWYRQDPGQGLRLIYYSQIVNDFQKGDIAEGYSVSREKKESFPLTVTSAQKNPTAFYLCASSTHLYRVKNEKLFFGSGTQLSVL.

The chain links TRBV19 to TRBJ2-1, with TRBD2 identical over 9 bases. Trimming at V came to 1 base and at J to 8 bases, leaving 9 bases not matched to a gene. The CDR3 has 16 residues. The germline V gene has CDR1 LNHDA and CDR2 SQIVND (reference sequence). The CDR3 region is CASSIGYGGGADEQFF. In DNA, the CDR3 is TGTGCCAGTAGTATAGGGTACGGCGGGGGGGCGGATGAGCAGTTCTTC.

The rearrangement links TRBV6-1 to TRBJ2-1; 10 bases are shared with TRBD1. V was clipped by 1 base and J by 9 bases; unmatched bases: 6. Per germline, CDR1 MNHNS and CDR2 SASEGT. This CDR3 comprises 15 residues. Written as DNA, the CDR3 is TGTGCCAGCAGTGAAGTCGGGACAGGGGCTAGTGAGCAGTTCTTC. It encodes CASSEVGTGASEQFF.

The chain recombines TRBV2 with TRBJ1-2, with TRBD1 identical over 8 bases. J lost 2 bases, V lost 6 bases, and 5 bases had no gene match. The CDR3 has 14 amino acids. The germline CDR1 and CDR2 sequences are SNHLY and FYNNEI. CDR3 sequence: CASRPDRGNYGYTF. In DNA form, the CDR3 reads TGTGCCAGCAGGCCCGACAGGGGAAACTATGGCTACACCTTC.

V and J are TRBV5-1 and TRBJ1-5; 9 nucleotides line up with TRBD1. After removal of 4 bases from V and 5 bases from J, the junction contained 4 bases not matched to a gene. The CDR3 runs 14 residues. Germline V CDR1 and CDR2: SGHRS, YFSETQ. The CDR3 spells CASSPGTGYQPQHF. CDR3 in DNA: TGCGCCAGCAGCCCCGGGACAGGGTATCAGCCCCAGCATTTT. The full variable domain, its missing parts supplied by reference TRBV5-1 and TRBJ1-5, is KAGVTQTPRYLIKTRGQQVTLSCSPISGHRSVSWYQQTPGQGLQFLFEYFSETQRNKGNFPGRFSGRQFSNSRSEMNVSTLELGDSALYLCASSPGTGYQPQHFGDGTRLSIL.

The chain carries TRBV3-1 (or the pseudogene TRBV3-2) and TRBJ2-5; TRBD2 aligns across 16 bases. The CDR3 consists of 17 residues. Germline V gene sequence: CDR1 LGHDT, CDR2 YNNKEL (reference sequence). With V trimmed by 2 bases and J by 2 bases, 2 bases remained unmatched. CDR3 loop: CASSQRGLAGGQETQYF. The CDR3 region has the DNA TGTGCCAGCAGCCAAAGGGGACTAGCGGGGGGGCAAGAGACCCAGTACTTC.

This chain connects TRBV11-3 to TRBJ2-1; D not resolved. CDR1 and CDR2 from the germline V gene are SGHNT and YENEEA. This CDR3 has 13 residues. V was shortened by 4 bases and J by 4 bases, with 8 bases between the two germline ends. The CDR3 nucleotides are TGTGCCAGCAGCTCCAAACATTACAATGAGCAGTTCTTC. Translated, it gives CASSSKHYNEQFF.

This clone was counted a few times. V gene TRBV27 combines with J gene TRBJ1-5; maybe TRBD1 (5 bases). Germline V gene lookup returns CDR1 MNHEY and CDR2 SMNVEV (reference sequence). Trimming shortened V by 4 bases and J by 1 base, and 11 bases separated the two germline ends. The CDR3 is made up of 15 amino acids. CDR3 nucleotide sequence: TGTGCCAGCAGTTCTCTCGGACAAAGCAATCAGCCCCAGCATTTT. This encodes CASSSLGQSNQPQHF.

The rearrangement uses TRBV9 and TRBJ2-2; D perhaps matches TRBD1 (5 bases). Trimming took off 3 bases at V and 1 base at J, with 13 bases between the two ends. Germline CDR1 reads SGDLS; CDR2 reads YYNGEE. The CDR3 is made up of 16 amino acids. The CDR3, as DNA: TGTGCCAGCAGCGCACACATAGGGGTGAACACCGGGGAGCTGTTTTTT. Its protein is CASSAHIGVNTGELFF.